The TCR beta chain under discussion was sequenced for a study of blood T cells in healthy people across ages. Extracted total RNA amounted to at least 5.5 micrograms for each sample. Together with a sample-barcoded 5' primer, a J-beta primer mix was included in a second PCR lasting about 7 to 12 cycles. TCRdb itself ran the 5' RACE reads through MiXCR, one entry per CDR3 protein. The sample lists 650,000 to 1,000,000 distinct CDR3 sequences, under 40% occurring once. This TCR was sampled from a man between 18 and 29 years old in good health. The sequenced sample consisted of blood.

CDR3: CASSKTQGRETQYF. CDR3 DNA: TGTGCCAGCAGCAAAACCCAGGGGAGGGAGACCCAGTACTTC. The rearrangement uses TRBV6-5 and TRBJ2-5; D may correspond to TRBD1 or TRBD2 (6 bases each). From germline, CDR1 is MNHEY and CDR2 SVGAGI. Trimming removed 6 bases at V and 5 bases at J, with 16 bases between. This CDR3 spans 14 amino acids.